The entry that follows covers one TCR beta chain sequence. This clonotype was seen more than once but under ten times. It has no known antigen specificity. Base quality data are lacking; no much larger clone is found one base away. The TCR beta CDR3 regions were amplified from the RNA transcripts. The TCR CDR3 was subjected to a first round of RT-PCR using the HTBI primer set and the Qiagen OneStep RT-PCR kit. A second multiplex PCR round built the libraries, followed by size selection and purification. The libraries were sequenced on an Illumina HiSeq2000 using paired-end 100 bp reads. The paper's processing steps were these. SOAPnuke was used to process the raw data, throwing out any read that contained adapters or uncalled bases, had a mean Phred below 15, or lacked an exact constant-primer or identifier match. COPE v1.2.5 was used to merge high-quality paired reads, and clonotypes were defined as unique nucleotide sequences. Clonotypes were aligned to IMGT TRBV, TRBD and TRBJ reference segments using MiTCR v1.1. Analysis was restricted to V-J combinations with a frequency above 0.0001, which covered about 99% of repertoires. A TCS score was defined as the ratio between F50 (clonal expansion) and ExV (chaos), using BLOSUM62-based TCRdist between CDR3 peptides within each V-J. Welch's t-statistics and random forest reduced fewer than 600 V-J features to under 15, which were used in a naive Bayes classifier (R e1071). The public reads were reprocessed in TCRdb via fastp at Q25 and MiXCR, keeping in-frame beta chains. Each entry merges the rows of one CDR3 protein and shows their most common DNA and genes. The V and J calls were not made by the authors but by TCRdb's processing. The sample table shows 540,000 or so distinct CDR3 sequences, and about 15% are seen once. The top ten constitute around 7.3% of the sample.

This entry comes from a study of T cells in Graves' hyperthyroidism and ophthalmopathy (dated by TCRdb to about 2019). About the study as a whole: Peripheral blood samples were taken at initial diagnosis, before any treatment was given. TCR V-J signatures able to tell the groups apart were searched for in a discovery cohort of around 95 patients, of whom around 42 had Graves' ophthalmopathy and some 60 had stable Graves' hyperthyroidism. Prospective prediction of ophthalmopathy was tested in an independent validation cohort of 18 to 20 hyperthyroidism patients and 15 to 17 patients who later progressed to ophthalmopathy. The approximately 90 discovery patients were divided at random into training and test sets in a 7:3 ratio. In roughly six Graves' hyperthyroidism patients, the study also compared T-cell repertoires from thyroid tissue with T-cell repertoires from blood. Following sampling, methimazole starting at 30 mg daily was given to hyperthyroidism patients, and high-dose intravenous methylprednisolone was given to ophthalmopathy patients. The paper describes TCR Vbeta CDR3 sequencing of about 140 peripheral blood samples, made up of 43 ophthalmopathy patients, around 78 hyperthyroidism patients and about 17 progressor patients.

Graves' hyperthyroidism was defined as stable when no progression to ophthalmopathy occurred over 18 months of follow-up. Hyperthyroidism patients were newly diagnosed, with disease duration under 2 months, and aged 18 to 65 years. Patients with uncontrolled infections, other autoimmune diseases, pregnancy or lactation were excluded. Diagnoses were established on the basis of clinical symptoms, serum thyroxine and TRAb, thyroid ultrasound, and orbital computed tomography. PBMCs were separated from roughly 10 ml of fresh peripheral blood using Ficoll-Paque density gradient centrifugation. Trizol reagent was used to extract total RNA, and RNA quality was then checked on an Agilent 2100 Bioanalyzer. General conclusions and limits of the study: Ophthalmopathy was separated from stable hyperthyroidism by a 13 V-J signature model, with just over 85% sensitivity and about 84% specificity obtained in cross-validation and 80%/75% obtained in testing. Sample size was not statistically predetermined, and blinding of investigators to group allocation was not performed. Most expanded thyroid clonotypes (frequency above 0.001) were also detected in blood, suggesting blood repertoires may reflect thyroid immune responses. During validation, the model predicted progression to ophthalmopathy a median of about 5.9 months ahead of onset, with around 71% sensitivity and 72% to 80% specificity.

The CDR3 covers 18 residues, taking in both the cysteine and the phenylalanine. Left in the record is the CDR3 DNA by itself, 54 bases read in frame from the first base. CDR1 and CDR2 are drawn from the germline V gene: KGHSH, LQKENI. V loses 3 bases of germline sequence and J loses 1 base, and the interval between the two ends is 21 bases. The sequence links TRBV18 to TRBJ1-1; a tentative D call is TRBD1 (6 bases match). The sample comprised blood. The TCR sequence derives from a woman younger than 45 with Graves' hyperthyroidism. Here the CDR3 is given as CASSPNEAGGGPNTEAFF. In nucleotides, the sequence is TGTGCCAGCTCACCCAACGAAGCAGGAGGGGGGCCGAACACTGAAGCTTTCTTT.